In this sample, the clone carrying this T cell receptor beta chain turned up many times. Its antigen is currently unknown. The data originate from a study of T cell repertoires in cytomegalovirus infection. Whole-study context: Public TCR beta signatures indicated both CMV infection and matching HLA type.

Each CDR3 protein is one row after TCRdb ran MiXCR on the reads. The sample holds roughly 310,000 distinct CDR3 sequences, 17% seen once. Germline CDR1 MGHRA, CDR2 YSYEKL. CDR3 size: 17 residues. The ends were cut back, 5 bases at V and 1 base at J, with 15 bases in the middle. Study-wide points: Dominating the ex vivo response were TCR beta clonotypes that were CMV-specific and HLA-C-restricted.

Sequenced sample: PBMCs. V and J are TRBV4-1 and TRBJ1-6, with D possibly matching TRBD1 (5 bases). This receptor was taken from a human donor in good health (CMV status not recorded). Some clones in this sample may be carry-over from other donors' samples. CDR3 coding DNA: TGCGCCAGCAGCTCCGGGCGACAGCTTTCCTATAATTCACCCCTCCACTTT. It codes for CASSSGRQLSYNSPLHF.